This T cell receptor (beta chain) was identified in a study of naive and memory T cell subsets. Amplification of ligated cDNA took four PCR rounds with SP2 and nested alpha and beta constant primers. TCRdb re-called the 5' RACE reads through MiXCR, storing one row per CDR3 protein. Here the sample spans 55,000 to 65,000 distinct CDR3 sequences, roughly 8.1% being singletons. V was trimmed by 0 bases and J by 8 bases, leaving 10 bases between them. CDR3 length equals 14 residues. Germline V gene data show CDR1 as SGHTA and CDR2 as FQGNSA. TCR cDNA received a 3' ligated oligonucleotide that carried a UMI. Unsorted total RNA, roughly 1 to 1000 ng, was DNase treated before reverse transcription. The sample holds many counts of this clonotype.

V and J are TRBV7-2 and TRBJ1-4; D might be TRBD1 (5 bases). This sequence was found in a female donor in good health. The CDR3 sequence is CASSLALGREKLFF. The CDR3 bases are TGTGCCAGCAGCTTAGCTTTGGGGCGCGAAAAACTGTTTTTT.